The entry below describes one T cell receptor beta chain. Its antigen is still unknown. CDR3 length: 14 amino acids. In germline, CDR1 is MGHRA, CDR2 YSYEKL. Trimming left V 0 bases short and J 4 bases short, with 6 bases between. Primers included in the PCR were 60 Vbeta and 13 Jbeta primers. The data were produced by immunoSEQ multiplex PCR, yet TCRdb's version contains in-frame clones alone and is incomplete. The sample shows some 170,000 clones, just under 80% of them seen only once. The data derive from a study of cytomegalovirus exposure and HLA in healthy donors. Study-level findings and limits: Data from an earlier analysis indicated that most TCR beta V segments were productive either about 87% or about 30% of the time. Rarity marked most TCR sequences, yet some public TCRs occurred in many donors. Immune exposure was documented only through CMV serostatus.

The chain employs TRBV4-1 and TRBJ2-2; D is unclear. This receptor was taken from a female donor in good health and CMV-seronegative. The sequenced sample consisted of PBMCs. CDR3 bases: TGCGCCAGCAGCCAAGATAAAATCACCGGGGAGCTGTTTTTT. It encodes CASSQDKITGELFF.